The 27 T cell receptor beta chains given below trace back to one sample, sequenced in a study of lymphopenia after photon versus proton radiotherapy. TCRdb's copy holds only in-frame clones and misses some; the assay was immunoSEQ multiplex PCR. The sample holds tens of thousands of clones; over 70% are singletons and the top ten take 29%. The sequencing here drew on peripheral blood, taken from a patient treated with photon-based radiotherapy. The receptors originated from a man over 45 with gastric cancer.

The chain uses TRBV12-5 and TRBJ2-7, with D uncertain. This CDR3 spans 14 amino acids. V shed 6 bases and J shed 5 bases, with 17 bases lying between them. CDR1 and CDR2 (germline): LGHNT, FRNRAP. DNA of the CDR3: TGTGCTAGTGGCCCCAGAGGCAGTTCCCACGAGCAGTACTTC. Its protein product is CASGPRGSSHEQYF.

CDR3 coding DNA: TGTGCCAGCAGTTTAGCAGGGGCCTACGAGCAGTACTTC. Translating it yields CASSLAGAYEQYF. The chain links TRBV28 to TRBJ2-7; possibly TRBD1 for D (6 bases). The V end was cut by 2 bases, the J end by 2 bases, with 7 bases between. Germline V gene data show CDR1 as MDHEN and CDR2 as SYDVKM. The CDR3 has 13 amino acids.

This chain connects TRBV5-1 to TRBJ2-3; no firm D call. CDR1 and CDR2 from the germline V gene are SGHRS and YFSETQ. The CDR3 is 14 amino acids. V was pared by 0 bases and J by 0 bases, with 5 bases between. In DNA, the CDR3 is TGCGCCAGCAGCTTGGGACTCAGCACAGATACGCAGTATTTT. It codes for CASSLGLSTDTQYF.

The chain recombines TRBV2 with TRBJ1-3; D not certain. Between the trimmed V and J ends, which lost 6 bases and 0 bases, there was a span of 6 bases. The CDR3 contains 13 residues. CDR1 is SNHLY, CDR2 FYNNEI, per germline. CDR3 in amino acids: CASRGSSGNTIYF. The CDR3 nucleotides read TGTGCCAGCAGGGGCAGCTCTGGAAACACCATATATTTT.

The chain uses TRBV11-2 and TRBJ2-2; 8 bases line up with TRBD1. Germline trimming cut 0 bases from V and 5 bases from J; bases unmatched to any gene: 5. Per germline, CDR1 SGHAT and CDR2 FQNNGV. The CDR3 is 16 amino acids. The CDR3 bases are TGTGCCAGCAGCTTAGACGACAGGGGACGAACCGGGGAGCTGTTTTTT. Amino acids: CASSLDDRGRTGELFF.

This clone was seen a handful of times. The chain carries TRBV25-1 and TRBJ2-5; D remains unclear. The ends were cut back, 7 bases at V and 5 bases at J, with 17 bases in the middle. The CDR3 runs to 14 residues. Per the germline V gene, CDR1 is MGHDK and CDR2 is SYGVNS. As DNA, the CDR3 is TGTGCCAGCACCCGAATTGGGAATTTCGAGACCCAGTACTTC. This codes for CASTRIGNFETQYF.

V and J are TRBV10-3 and TRBJ2-5, with 7 bases that match TRBD2. The CDR3 has 17 residues. Per the germline V gene, CDR1 is ENHRY and CDR2 is SYGVKD. With 4 bases clipped from V and 4 bases from J, the junction kept 15 bases outside the gene matches. CDR3 in DNA: TGTGCCATCAGTGTGTCCCCAGGCGGGAGCTTAGGAGAGACCCAGTACTTC. Translation: CAISVSPGGSLGETQYF.

This chain links TRBV15 with TRBJ2-1, with 9 bases aligning to TRBD2. This CDR3 is 16 amino acids long. V was clipped by 5 bases and J by 2 bases; unmatched bases: 7. Germline V gene lookup returns CDR1 LNHNV and CDR2 YYDKDF (reference sequence). The CDR3, as DNA: TGTGCCACCAGCGTCGCGCGGGAGGGAGCCTACAATGAGCAGTTCTTC. Translated, it gives CATSVAREGAYNEQFF.

This chain links TRBV19 with TRBJ1-3; D is possibly TRBD1 (5 bases). V shed 5 bases and J shed 0 bases, with 14 bases lying between them. Germline V CDR1 and CDR2: LNHDA, SQIVND (reference sequence). This CDR3 has 16 residues. This chain's CDR3 is CASSLPRGRSGNTIYF. CDR3 DNA: TGTGCCAGTAGTCTTCCCCGGGGCCGCTCTGGAAACACCATATATTTT.

This clone has a handful of counts. The chain combines TRBV4-1 with TRBJ1-1; weak D call: TRBD1 (5 bases). The germline V and J ends were trimmed by 1 base and 4 bases, with 13 bases remaining between them. CDR1 is MGHRA and CDR2 is YSYEKL in the germline V gene. The CDR3 totals 15 residues. The chain's CDR3 is CASSQGGDVGTEAFF. For the CDR3, the DNA is TGCGCCAGCAGCCAAGGCGGGGACGTAGGCACTGAAGCTTTCTTT.

The chain employs TRBV4-1 and TRBJ2-2, with D hard to call. The CDR3 covers 15 residues. Germline CDR1 and CDR2: MGHRA and YSYEKL. V lost 0 bases to trimming and J lost 5 bases, with 10 bases between them. CDR3 sequence reads: CASSQDVSVTGELFF. CDR3 nucleotide sequence: TGCGCCAGCAGCCAAGATGTGAGCGTTACCGGGGAGCTGTTTTTT.

This rearrangement joins TRBV7-2 to TRBJ2-3; D might be TRBD1 (5 bases). The V and J ends lost 8 bases and 2 bases respectively, with 11 bases between them. This CDR3 is 13 amino acids long. Germline V gene lookup returns CDR1 SGHTA and CDR2 FQGNSA. The CDR3 DNA reads TGTGCCAGCGGTCCAGGGAACACAGATACGCAGTATTTT. It is translated as CASGPGNTDTQYF.

This chain joins TRBV12-5 and TRBJ2-1; 9 bases are a match to TRBD2. Germline V gene sequence: CDR1 LGHNT, CDR2 FRNRAP. The J segment lost 9 bases and the V segment lost 2 bases, leaving 5 bases of the junction unmatched. The CDR3 is made up of 14 amino acids. CDR3 sequence: CASGLTAGGSEQFF. Here the CDR3 DNA reads TGTGCTAGTGGTTTGACCGCGGGAGGGAGTGAGCAGTTCTTC.

V and J are TRBV7-9 and TRBJ2-5, with TRBD1 matching over 10 bases. V was pared by 3 bases and J by 4 bases, with 5 bases of the junction left unmatched. The CDR3 spans 15 residues. CDR1 is SEHNR, CDR2 FQNEAQ, per germline (reference sequence). The CDR3 nucleotides are TGTGCCAGCAGCTTGACAGGGGGCCTTGGAGAGACCCAGTACTTC. Translation: CASSLTGGLGETQYF.

This clone was counted at least ten times. V usage is TRBV2 and J usage is TRBJ1-2; TRBD1 might be the D (6 bases). Germline V gene data show CDR1 as SNHLY and CDR2 as FYNNEI. V was clipped by 6 bases and J by 8 bases, with 16 bases between them. The CDR3 spans 13 residues. In nucleotides, the CDR3 is TGTGCCAGCAGACCACAGGGAGTGATCGGCTACACCTTC. Its translation: CASRPQGVIGYTF.

This clone came up a few times. The chain recombines TRBV7-2 with TRBJ2-7; 7 bases are a match to TRBD2. Per the germline V gene, CDR1 is SGHTA and CDR2 is FQGNSA. The CDR3 sequence is 15 residues long. V was clipped by 1 base and J by 6 bases; unmatched bases: 9. The DNA for the CDR3 is TGTGCCAGCAGCTTAGGGGACTACCTCTTTTCCGAGCAGTACTTC. It encodes CASSLGDYLFSEQYF. Complete variable domain (other parts from reference TRBV7-2 and TRBJ2-7): GAGVSQSPSNKVTEKGKDVELRCDPISGHTALYWYRQSLGQGLEFLIYFQGNSAPDKSGLPSDRFSAERTGGSVSTLTIQRTQQEDSAVYLCASSLGDYLFSEQYFGPGTRLTVT.

Only a few counts were recorded for this clone. The rearrangement uses TRBV27 and TRBJ1-5; no clear D gene. CDR3 length: 13 residues. Per germline, CDR1 MNHEY and CDR2 SMNVEV (reference sequence). V was clipped by 3 bases and J by 6 bases, with 9 bases between them. The DNA of the CDR3 is TGTGCCAGCAGTTTCAATCCGGGTCAGCCCCAGCATTTT. This sequence encodes CASSFNPGQPQHF.

The chain combines TRBV18 with TRBJ2-2; the D call may be TRBD1 or TRBD2 (5 bases each). Germline V gives CDR1 KGHSH, CDR2 LQKENI. The V end was cut by 4 bases, the J end by 6 bases, with 15 bases between. This CDR3 has 15 amino acids. The CDR3 spells CASSLNPGRAGELFF. CDR3 nucleotide sequence: TGTGCCAGCTCACTTAATCCGGGACGAGCCGGGGAGCTGTTTTTT.

In its sample, this clone was seen a few times. The chain combines TRBV28 with TRBJ1-2, with D unclear. This CDR3 has 14 amino acids. The V and J ends lost 1 base and 2 bases respectively, with 8 bases between them. The germline gives CDR1 MDHEN, CDR2 SYDVKM. CDR3 region: CASSLFAGNYGYTF. The CDR3 nucleotides are TGTGCCAGCAGTTTATTTGCGGGGAACTATGGCTACACCTTC.

The J gene is TRBJ1-4, the V gene TRBV14; possibly TRBD1 for D (5 bases). CDR3 length equals 14 residues. V lost 2 bases to trimming and J lost 7 bases, with 11 bases between them. Germline CDR1 is SGHDN and CDR2 is FVKESK. Here the CDR3 reads CASSQSGTSEKLFF. The CDR3 nucleotides read TGTGCCAGCAGCCAATCCGGGACCTCTGAAAAACTGTTTTTT.

This rearrangement joins TRBV19 to TRBJ2-2; 7 positions match TRBD2. CDR3 length: 17 amino acids. The germline V gene has CDR1 LNHDA and CDR2 SQIVND (reference sequence). Losses at the gene ends were 6 bases for V and 0 bases for J; bases not matched to a gene: 10. This CDR3 is CASSKESGTTNTGELFF. The CDR3 DNA follows: TGTGCCAGTAGCAAGGAGAGCGGGACCACGAACACCGGGGAGCTGTTTTTT.

For this clone: The junction does not match germline at one end; this may be a read error. The V and J genes are TRBV28 and TRBJ2-3; D unclear. CDR3 length equals 12 residues. The germline CDR1 and CDR2 sequences are MDHEN and SYDVKM. Here the CDR3 reads CATSPPRDTQYF. The CDR3 DNA reads TGTGCCACCAGTCCTCCTAGAGATACGCAGTATTTT.

V and J are TRBV12-2 and TRBJ1-6; the table names TRBD1, a call not compared with the DNA. TRBV12-2 is marked as a pseudogene. The CDR3 is 18 residues long. The DNA for the CDR3 is TGTGCAAGTCGCTTTCCCGGGGACTGGACAGGGTTTAATTCACCCCTCCACTTT. Translation gives CASRFPGDWTGFNSPLHF.

This clone appeared once. The chain couples TRBV4-1 to TRBJ1-2; D possibly corresponds to TRBD1 (5 bases). This CDR3 comprises 16 residues. Germline CDR1 MGHRA, CDR2 YSYEKL. V dropped 0 bases and J dropped 6 bases, with 17 bases sitting between them. The CDR3 DNA sequence: TGCGCCAGCAGCCAAGAGGGGCGGCAGGGTAGAGATGGCTACACCTTC. Translation: CASSQEGRQGRDGYTF.

The chain employs TRBV7-8 and TRBJ2-1; 7 bases are a match to TRBD2. CDR3 length equals 15 residues. V was pared by 2 bases and J by 4 bases, with 5 bases of the junction left unmatched. Germline V gives CDR1 SGHVS, CDR2 FQNEAQ. This CDR3 is CASSLKASGYNEQFF. The CDR3 region has the DNA TGTGCCAGCAGCTTAAAGGCTAGCGGATACAATGAGCAGTTCTTC. The full variable domain, in which reference TRBV7-8 and TRBJ2-1 provide the parts outside the CDR3, is GAGVSQSPRYKVAKRGQDVALRCDPISGHVSLFWYQQALGQGPEFLTYFQNEAQLDKSGLPSDRFFAERPEGSVSTLKIQRTQQEDSAVYLCASSLKASGYNEQFFGPGTRLTVL.

The chain is built from TRBV11-2 and TRBJ1-5; no clear D. Germline values: CDR1 SGHAT, CDR2 FQNNGV. V was cut by 3 bases and J by 6 bases, with 15 bases left in between. The CDR3 has 15 residues. CDR3 in amino acids: CASSLTDGVGQPQHF. The CDR3 nucleotides are TGTGCCAGCAGCTTGACGGACGGGGTGGGTCAGCCCCAGCATTTT.

The V call is TRBV13, the J call TRBJ2-3; weak D call: TRBD2 (6 bases). CDR3 length: 14 residues. In germline, CDR1 is PRHDT, CDR2 FYEKMQ (reference sequence). Trimming removed 7 bases from V and 2 bases from J, with 13 bases in between. CDR3 nucleotide sequence: TGTGCCAGCAAGGTGGGAGGTTTCACAGATACGCAGTATTTT. It is translated as CASKVGGFTDTQYF.